Listed here are 23 T cell receptor beta chains from one sample, sequenced in a study of blood T cell repertoires in COVID-19. The repertoire was sequenced with immunoSEQ multiplex PCR; TCRdb's copy has only in-frame clones and lacks some. The repertoire includes just over 70,000 clones, about 80% of them detected once, and 15% to 20% sits in the top ten. The sequencing sample was made of peripheral blood. The source is an older man who had recovered from COVID-19.

The genes are TRBV5-5 and TRBJ1-6, with D tentatively TRBD1 (6 bases). The germline V and J ends were trimmed by 4 bases and 7 bases, with 18 bases remaining between them. Germline V gene sequence: CDR1 SGHKS, CDR2 YYEKEE (reference sequence). CDR3 length: 16 residues. CDR3 region: CASSPAYTGPNSPLHF. CDR3 DNA: TGTGCCAGCAGCCCCGCTTACACAGGGCCCAATTCACCCCTCCACTTT.

The chain is built from TRBV6-5 and TRBJ2-7; 7 bases agree with TRBD1. CDR1 and CDR2 (germline): MNHEY, SVGAGI. Trimming removed 6 bases from V and 3 bases from J; junction bases left unmatched: 5. The CDR3 is made up of 13 amino acids. The CDR3 DNA reads as TGTGCCAGCAGGAGGCCAGGGGGCTACGAGCAGTACTTC. It specifies CASRRPGGYEQYF.

The count of this clone is one. The rearrangement uses TRBV19 and TRBJ2-1; D possibly corresponds to TRBD2 (5 bases). Germline values: CDR1 LNHDA, CDR2 SQIVND (reference sequence). V lost 0 bases to trimming and J lost 3 bases, with 9 bases between them. This CDR3 spans 15 amino acids. For the CDR3, the DNA is TGTGCCAGTAGTATAGAGAGCGGAAACTACAATGAGCAGTTCTTC. Amino acids: CASSIESGNYNEQFF. The full variable domain, completed using reference TRBV19 and TRBJ2-1, is DGGITQSPKYLFRKEGQNVTLSCEQNLNHDAMYWYRQDPGQGLRLIYYSQIVNDFQKGDIAEGYSVSREKKESFPLTVTSAQKNPTAFYLCASSIESGNYNEQFFGPGTRLTVL.

The CDR3, as DNA: TGTGCCAGCTCACCCCAGACAGCCGACAATCAGCCCCAGCATTTT. It codes for CASSPQTADNQPQHF. The V call is TRBV18, the J call TRBJ1-5; TRBD1 is a possible D gene (5 bases). Trimming took 3 bases from V and 3 from J, leaving 12 bases between them. The CDR3 is 15 amino acids. CDR1 and CDR2 (germline): KGHSH, LQKENI.

The gene calls are TRBV7-9 and TRBJ1-5, with TRBD1 matching 9 bases. This CDR3 has 14 residues. The germline V gene has CDR1 SEHNR and CDR2 FQNEAQ (reference sequence). Unmatched junction bases numbered 4, after V lost 8 bases and J lost 2 bases. The CDR3 sequence: CASSRQGGNQPQHF. CDR3 coding DNA: TGTGCCAGCTCCCGACAGGGGGGCAATCAGCCCCAGCATTTT.

This rearrangement joins TRBV6-6 to TRBJ1-4; D is unclear. V dropped 0 bases and J dropped 4 bases, with 12 bases sitting between them. Germline V gene data show CDR1 as MNHNY and CDR2 as SVGAGI (reference sequence). The CDR3 runs 16 residues. This chain's CDR3 is CASSYSEFPSNEKLFF. CDR3 coding DNA: TGTGCCAGCAGTTACTCAGAATTTCCCAGTAATGAAAAACTGTTTTTT.

This clone was seen only a few times. The V and J genes are TRBV4-1 and TRBJ2-4; the match to TRBD2 covers 12 bases. The CDR3 spans 20 residues. J lost 0 bases, V lost 4 bases, and 13 bases had no gene match. Germline CDR1 MGHRA, CDR2 YSYEKL. The CDR3 bases are TGCGCCAGCAGCCGATCCTCCGGACTAGCGGGACCTGAAGCCAAAAACATTCAGTACTTC. This gives the protein CASSRSSGLAGPEAKNIQYF.

This clone came up a few times. This sequence joins TRBV6-2 or TRBV6-3 and TRBJ1-1; TRBD1 matches 8 bases. V lost 2 bases to trimming and J lost 3 bases; unmatched junction nucleotides: 14. The CDR3 contains 18 residues. Germline-derived CDR1 and CDR2 are MNHEY and SVGEGT. CDR3 in DNA: TGTGCCAGCAGTTACCAACCCGGGACAGGATACGTTGACACTGAAGCTTTCTTT. It is translated as CASSYQPGTGYVDTEAFF.

The chain employs TRBV7-3 and TRBJ1-2; TRBD1 agrees at 8 bases. This CDR3 has 13 residues. J was trimmed by 13 bases and V by 4 bases; bases with no gene match: 11. CDR1 is SGHTA, CDR2 FQGTGA, per germline. CDR3 region: CASSYGQGGPSTF. The CDR3 DNA reads as TGTGCCAGCAGCTACGGACAGGGAGGTCCGAGCACCTTC. Combining the CDR3 with reference TRBV7-3 and TRBJ1-2 gives the whole variable domain GAGVSQTPSNKVTEKGKYVELRCDPISGHTALYWYRQSLGQGPEFLIYFQGTGAADDSGLPNDRFFAVRPEGSVSTLKIQRTERGDSAVYLCASSYGQGGPSTFGSGTRLTVV.

The rearrangement links TRBV3-1 (or the pseudogene TRBV3-2) to TRBJ2-5; D is ambiguous. The CDR3 length is 12 residues. The V gene's germline CDR1 is LGHDT and CDR2 YNNKEL (reference sequence). V was trimmed by 1 base and J by 4 bases, leaving 4 bases between them. In nucleotides, the CDR3 is TGTGCCAGCAGCCAAGGGCCAGAGACCCAGTACTTC. It codes for CASSQGPETQYF.

The chain uses TRBV27 and TRBJ1-5; no reliable D call. Trimming removed 4 bases from V and 4 bases from J, with 5 bases in between. Germline loops: CDR1 MNHEY, CDR2 SMNVEV (reference sequence). The CDR3 runs to 12 residues. The CDR3 spells CASSYPNQPQHF. DNA of the CDR3: TGTGCCAGCAGTTATCCTAATCAGCCCCAGCATTTT.

The chain links TRBV4-1 to TRBJ2-3, with D possibly being TRBD2 (7 bases). CDR1 is MGHRA and CDR2 is YSYEKL in the germline V gene. Trimming removed 4 bases from V and 4 bases from J, with 21 bases in between. The CDR3 extends over 17 amino acids. DNA of the CDR3: TGCGCCAGCAGCCTCACCGAAACGGGGGGCCCATCAGATACGCAGTATTTT. Translated: CASSLTETGGPSDTQYF.

This clone appeared a few times. This rearrangement joins TRBV12-5 to TRBJ1-4; D not resolved. Between the trimmed V and J ends, which lost 7 bases and 8 bases, there was a span of 17 bases. The CDR3 is 14 residues long. Looked up from germline, CDR1 is LGHNT and CDR2 is FRNRAP. The CDR3 DNA reads as TGTGCTAGTGCCCCCGGGTCGATAAAGGAAAAACTGTTTTTT. Its protein product is CASAPGSIKEKLFF.

The rearrangement joins TRBV4-3 to TRBJ1-2; 8 nucleotides match TRBD1. Per the germline V gene, CDR1 is LGHNA and CDR2 is YSLEER. CDR3 size: 16 residues. Trimming removed 1 base from V and 4 bases from J; junction bases left unmatched: 8. In DNA, the CDR3 is TGCGCCAGCAGCCAAGCTCCCCGGCAGGGGGCCTATGGCTACACCTTC. It encodes CASSQAPRQGAYGYTF.

V and J are TRBV19 and TRBJ2-1, with 11 bases lining up with TRBD1. The CDR3 length is 16 residues. The germline CDR1 and CDR2 sequences are LNHDA and SQIVND (reference sequence). Losses at the gene ends were 6 bases for V and 6 bases for J; bases not matched to a gene: 10. In nucleotides, the CDR3 is TGTGCCAGTAGACCTACTACCGGGACAGGGGGCAATGAGCAGTTCTTC. This sequence encodes CASRPTTGTGGNEQFF. Variable domain in full (rest from reference TRBV19 and TRBJ2-1): DGGITQSPKYLFRKEGQNVTLSCEQNLNHDAMYWYRQDPGQGLRLIYYSQIVNDFQKGDIAEGYSVSREKKESFPLTVTSAQKNPTAFYLCASRPTTGTGGNEQFFGPGTRLTVL.

J is TRBJ2-5 and V is TRBV29-1, with 7 bases aligning to TRBD1. The CDR3 is 12 amino acids. J lost 4 bases, V lost 3 bases, and 2 bases had no gene match. Germline V CDR1 and CDR2: SQVTM, ANQGSEA. CDR3 nucleotides: TGCAGCGTTGATAGGGGGCGAGAGACCCAGTACTTC. The encoded protein is CSVDRGRETQYF. The entire variable domain, with the rest obtained from reference TRBV29-1 and TRBJ2-5, is as follows: SAVISQKPSRDICQRGTSLTIQCQVDSQVTMMFWYRQQPGQSLTLIATANQGSEATYESGFVIDKFPISRPNLTFSTLTVSNMSPEDSSIYLCSVDRGRETQYFGPGTRLLVL.

The chain combines TRBV6-2 or TRBV6-3 with TRBJ2-7; 12 nucleotides agree with TRBD2. CDR3 length equals 17 residues. CDR1 MNHEY and CDR2 SVGEGT come from the germline V gene. Trimming took 0 bases from V and 0 from J; bases not matched to a gene: 3. CDR3 nucleotide sequence: TGTGCCAGCAGTTACTCCCTAGCGGGGGGGGTCTCCTACGAGCAGTACTTC. Translation: CASSYSLAGGVSYEQYF.

The chain is built from TRBV5-6 and TRBJ2-1; D call uncertain. This CDR3 region has 15 residues. Germline V gene lookup returns CDR1 SGHDT and CDR2 YYEEEE. V was pared by 3 bases and J by 0 bases, with 10 bases between. This chain's CDR3 is CASSSLISSYNEQFF. CDR3 DNA: TGTGCCAGCAGCTCCCTCATTAGCTCCTACAATGAGCAGTTCTTC.

The genes are TRBV11-3 and TRBJ1-3; 8 bases line up with TRBD1. The germline V gene has CDR1 SGHNT and CDR2 YENEEA. Trimming cost V 3 bases and J 6 bases; bases outside gene matches: 4. The CDR3 contains 14 residues. In DNA, the CDR3 is TGTGCCAGCAGCTTCAGGGGGCTGACAAACACCATATATTTT. Translated, it gives CASSFRGLTNTIYF.

The chain has TRBV4-1 and TRBJ2-2; D is ambiguous. The CDR3 is 13 amino acids. V lost 1 base and J 3 bases, leaving 3 bases between the germline ends. Germline V gene data show CDR1 as MGHRA and CDR2 as YSYEKL. The CDR3 sequence is CASSQADTGELFF. CDR3 DNA sequence: TGCGCCAGCAGCCAAGCCGACACCGGGGAGCTGTTTTTT.

This clone was recorded a few times. The genes are TRBV16 and TRBJ2-7; the D gene is possibly TRBD2 (6 bases). CDR1 and CDR2 from the germline V gene are KGHSY and FQNENV. V lost 0 bases and J 4 bases, leaving 13 bases between the germline ends. The CDR3 extends over 15 amino acids. CDR3 DNA: TGTGCCAGCAGCCAATCGTGGTCTGGGGGGTACGAGCAGTACTTC. It is translated as CASSQSWSGGYEQYF.

Turning to this clone: The junction departs from the called germline gene at one end, perhaps through a read error. This chain uses TRBV7-2 with TRBJ1-1; TRBD1 might be the D (6 bases). CDR3 length equals 15 residues. The germline CDR1 and CDR2 sequences are SGHTA and FQGNSA. CDR3 amino acids: CASTLRGGPFTEAFF. CDR3 coding DNA: TGTGCCAGCACCTTACGGGGGGGCCCGTTCACTGAAGCTTTCTTT.

In DNA form, the CDR3 reads TGTGCCAGCAGTTATACCGGGACAGGGGATCAGCCCCAGCATTTT. It codes for CASSYTGTGDQPQHF. The rearrangement uses TRBV6-2 or TRBV6-3 and TRBJ1-5, with TRBD1 matching over 10 bases. With 3 bases clipped from V and 5 bases from J, the junction kept 4 bases outside the gene matches. The CDR3 contains 15 residues. Germline loops: CDR1 MNHEY, CDR2 SVGEGT.